The clone carrying this T cell receptor (beta chain) was observed at least ten times. The target antigen is unknown. Regions amplified from RNA transcripts were the TCR beta CDR3 regions. HTBI primers drove first-round RT-PCR of the TCR CDR3. TCRdb reprocessed the multiplex PCR reads via MiXCR and lists one record per CDR3 protein. This table holds under 300,000 distinct CDR3 sequences, about an eighth found once. The blood sample predates any ophthalmopathy symptoms, coming from first hyperthyroidism diagnosis. From roughly 9.2 ml of fresh peripheral blood, PBMCs were isolated. This specimen belongs to a study of T cells in Graves' hyperthyroidism and ophthalmopathy. Study-level findings and limits: The model made its ophthalmopathy prediction, and onset followed a median approximately 6 months later.

This CDR3 has 15 residues. V lost 2 bases to trimming and J lost 4 bases, with 14 bases between them. Germline assignment: CDR1 MNHEY and CDR2 SVGEGT. The sequenced sample consisted of blood. The sequence came from a woman younger than 45 with Graves' hyperthyroidism that later progressed to Graves' ophthalmopathy. The chain uses TRBV6-2 or TRBV6-3 and TRBJ2-5, with D perhaps matching TRBD2 (5 bases). As DNA, the CDR3 is TGTGCCAGCAGTTACGGGATTAGCGTAAGAGAGACCCAGTACTTC. Protein product: CASSYGISVRETQYF.